This T cell receptor (beta chain) was retrieved from a study of T cells in women clearing cervical HPV infection. About the study: Case blood was drawn a median about 150 days after lesion detection. Study results and caveats: CIN3+ cases had significantly higher TCR repertoire richness than controls, but evenness did not differ.

Measured with immunoSEQ multiplex PCR; TCRdb has only the in-frame clones, and not every one. The ten most abundant clones cover 0.95% to 1% of a sample with tens of thousands of clones. The CDR3 sequence is 16 residues long. Germline CDR1 is MNHNS and CDR2 is SASEGT. V gave up 3 bases and J gave up 5 bases; unmatched junction bases: 7. Of note for this clone: Antigen: not known. With the read ending 3 residues before the CDR3 end, the germline J gene is used to fill in that end.

Sequencing input: blood buffy coat. This sequence was found in a woman aged 18-70 years with a cervical HPV16 infection that either progressed to CIN3+ or cleared (not recorded which). The chain joins TRBV6-1 to TRBJ1-4; TRBD1 aligns across 9 bases. The CDR3 bases that were read are TGTGCCAGCAGTGAGATGTTAGGGACAGGGAATGAAAAA. Translated: CASSEMLGTGNEK. The CDR3 in full is CASSEMLGTGNEKLFF.